These 30 T cell receptor beta chains originate from one sample sequenced in a study of blood T cell repertoires in COVID-19. Libraries were prepared by immunoSEQ multiplex PCR; TCRdb keeps only in-frame clonotypes and omits some of them. This table has about 190,000 clones, just under 80% appearing once. The material sequenced was peripheral blood. The receptor set was obtained from an elderly woman with active or convalescent COVID-19.

V and J are TRBV4-2 and TRBJ2-1, with 8 bases identical to TRBD2. The CDR3 extends over 16 amino acids. Looked up from germline, CDR1 is LGHNA and CDR2 is YNFKEQ. Losses at the gene ends were 1 base for V and 5 bases for J; bases not matched to a gene: 7. Here the CDR3 reads CASSQVRTGGNNEQFF. DNA of the CDR3: TGTGCCAGCAGCCAAGTGAGGACGGGGGGGAACAATGAGCAGTTCTTC.

The chain employs TRBV5-1 and TRBJ1-2, with 7 bases lining up with TRBD1. This CDR3 has 14 amino acids. Looked up from germline, CDR1 is SGHRS and CDR2 is YFSETQ. With 4 bases clipped from V and 4 bases from J, the junction kept 7 bases outside the gene matches. This CDR3 is CASSGEAGGYGYTF. The CDR3, as DNA: TGCGCCAGCAGCGGGGAGGCAGGGGGCTATGGCTACACCTTC.

This clone was counted a few times. The chain couples TRBV7-2 to TRBJ1-2; perhaps TRBD1 as D (6 bases). Trimming cost V 3 bases and J 1 base, with 9 bases left between them. Germline CDR1 SGHTA, CDR2 FQGNSA. This CDR3 is 14 amino acids long. The CDR3 bases are TGTGCCAGCAGCTTCCGGACAGATAACTATGGCTACACCTTC. This sequence encodes CASSFRTDNYGYTF.

This clone was observed a single time. The genes are TRBV10-3 and TRBJ1-2; 7 bases agree with TRBD1. The CDR3 covers 15 residues. Trimming took 6 bases from V and 0 from J; bases not matched to a gene: 7. CDR1 is ENHRY and CDR2 is SYGVKD in the germline V gene. CDR3 bases: TGTGCCATCAGAGGACGGGACAGAGCTAACTATGGCTACACCTTC. Its protein is CAIRGRDRANYGYTF.

This clone was found once. The rearrangement uses TRBV7-8 and TRBJ1-2; TRBD1 is a possible D gene (5 bases). In germline, CDR1 is SGHVS, CDR2 FQNEAQ. There are 15 residues in the CDR3. The V end lost 6 bases, the J end lost 4 bases, and 18 bases lay between the germline ends. CDR3 sequence reads: CASSDSRQLGYGYTF. The CDR3 DNA follows: TGTGCCAGCAGTGATAGTAGACAGCTCGGCTATGGCTACACCTTC.

Only a few counts were recorded for this clone. This chain connects TRBV9 to TRBJ1-4; tentative D call: TRBD1 (6 bases). V lost 4 bases to trimming and J lost 8 bases, with 18 bases between them. This CDR3 region has 15 residues. From germline, CDR1 is SGDLS and CDR2 YYNGEE. The CDR3 loop reads CASSLGAGEGEKLFF. CDR3 nucleotide sequence: TGTGCCAGCAGCCTAGGGGCAGGGGAGGGAGAAAAACTGTTTTTT.

This chain connects TRBV6-2 or TRBV6-3 to TRBJ2-7; 12 nucleotides line up with TRBD2. CDR1 is MNHEY and CDR2 is SVGEGT in the germline V gene. This CDR3 has 15 amino acids. The ends lost 6 bases at V and 2 bases at J; junction bases unmatched: 5. CDR3 bases: TGTGCCAGCAGCCTACTAGCGGGGGGTACCTACGAGCAGTACTTC. Residues: CASSLLAGGTYEQYF.

The chain joins TRBV5-4 to TRBJ2-3; 9 bases fit TRBD2. Germline V lookup: CDR1 SGHNT, CDR2 YYREEE (reference sequence). This CDR3 spans 16 amino acids. Unmatched junction bases numbered 4, after V lost 0 bases and J lost 2 bases. The CDR3, as DNA: TGTGCCAGCAGCTTGGTGGGCGGGGGGGCCACAGATACGCAGTATTTT. This translates into CASSLVGGGATDTQYF.

This sequence joins TRBV3-1 (or the pseudogene TRBV3-2) and TRBJ1-5, with D possibly matching TRBD1 (5 bases). The CDR3 is 15 residues long. V lost 3 bases and J 3 bases, leaving 12 bases between the germline ends. CDR1 is LGHDT, CDR2 YNNKEL, per germline (reference sequence). The CDR3 sequence is CASSQGPQVNQPQHF. The CDR3 DNA reads as TGTGCCAGCAGCCAGGGCCCACAGGTCAATCAGCCCCAGCATTTT.

The chain uses TRBV5-1 and TRBJ2-7, with D possibly being TRBD2 (5 bases). Per germline, CDR1 SGHRS and CDR2 YFSETQ. V lost 1 base, J lost 5 bases, and 13 bases lay in between. The CDR3 has 14 residues. CDR3 in amino acids: CASSLSAGLDEQYF. The DNA of the CDR3 is TGCGCCAGCAGCTTGTCTGCGGGTTTAGACGAGCAGTACTTC.

The chain carries TRBV4-1 and TRBJ2-7; 12 bases align to TRBD2. J was trimmed by 9 bases and V by 1 base; bases with no gene match: 16. Germline V lookup: CDR1 MGHRA, CDR2 YSYEKL. The CDR3 runs 18 residues. Here the CDR3 DNA reads TGCGCCAGCAGCCAAGGGACTAGCGGGGTTCCAACCTATTTGAGGCAGTACTTC. Translated: CASSQGTSGVPTYLRQYF.

The chain has TRBV10-3 and TRBJ2-7, with 7 bases lining up with TRBD1. The junction had 5 bases not matched to a gene; V was cut back by 10 bases and J by 2 bases. Germline loops: CDR1 ENHRY, CDR2 SYGVKD. This CDR3 is built from 12 residues. The DNA of the CDR3 is TGTGCCACGGGGACAGATACCTACGAGCAGTACTTC. As protein: CATGTDTYEQYF.

The chain recombines TRBV5-1 with TRBJ2-1; 8 bases are shared with TRBD2. The J segment lost 2 bases and the V segment lost 7 bases, leaving 5 bases of the junction unmatched. The CDR3 is 14 amino acids. Germline CDR1 is SGHRS and CDR2 is YFSETQ. The CDR3 DNA reads TGCGCCAGCGCTGCCGGGGGGGCCTACAATGAGCAGTTCTTC. As protein: CASAAGGAYNEQFF.

The CDR3 region is CASTPGGAWTEAFF. CDR3 in DNA: TGTGCCAGTACCCCGGGGGGGGCTTGGACTGAAGCTTTCTTT. J is TRBJ1-1 and V is TRBV19; D is possibly TRBD1 (6 bases). Germline loops: CDR1 LNHDA, CDR2 SQIVND (reference sequence). The V and J ends lost 7 bases and 5 bases respectively, with 17 bases between them. The length of the CDR3 is 14 residues.

The chain has TRBV1 and TRBJ2-6; TRBD1 is taken as the D call from the table, unchecked against the DNA. TRBV1 is listed as a pseudogene. This CDR3 spans 19 amino acids. The CDR3 DNA reads as TGCACCAGCAGCCAAGCTTTTTCTGGGGGCGTGGATGGGGCCAACGTCCTGACTTTC. It translates to CTSSQAFSGGVDGANVLTF.

This chain joins TRBV11-2 and TRBJ2-1; maybe TRBD1 (5 bases). Between the trimmed V and J ends, which lost 1 base and 0 bases, there was a span of 16 bases. Germline-derived CDR1 and CDR2 are SGHAT and FQNNGV. This CDR3 has 18 amino acids. The DNA of the CDR3 is TGTGCCAGCAGCTTAGCAGGAACAGGCTTCAGCTCCTACAATGAGCAGTTCTTC. Protein product: CASSLAGTGFSSYNEQFF.

This clone was counted a few times. The chain is built from TRBV12-3 or TRBV12-4 and TRBJ1-2; 8 bases align to TRBD1. Trimming cost V 6 bases and J 4 bases; bases outside gene matches: 4. The CDR3 consists of 13 residues. In nucleotides, the CDR3 is TGTGCCAGCAGCAACGACAGGGGCTATGGCTACACCTTC. Encoded protein: CASSNDRGYGYTF.

The V call is TRBV6-1, the J call TRBJ1-1; D unresolved. The CDR3 extends over 16 amino acids. Trimming cost V 0 bases and J 1 base, with 12 bases left between them. Germline CDR1 reads MNHNS; CDR2 reads SASEGT. CDR3 in DNA: TGTGCCAGCAGTGAAGCACTGACATGGCAGAACACTGAAGCTTTCTTT. Translated, it gives CASSEALTWQNTEAFF.

This clone showed up just once. The chain links TRBV5-3 to TRBJ1-2, with D perhaps TRBD1 (6 bases). TRBV5-3 carries the ORF label, with uncertain function. The CDR3 loop spans 12 amino acids. V was cut by 8 bases and J by 7 bases, with 15 bases left in between. Here the CDR3 DNA reads TGTGCCAGCCCAGGGGTTTCCCCTGGCTACACCTTC. The encoded protein is CASPGVSPGYTF.

The J gene is TRBJ1-2, the V gene TRBV9; 7 bases align to TRBD1. Germline assignment: CDR1 SGDLS and CDR2 YYNGEE. V lost 3 bases, J lost 3 bases, and 2 bases stayed unmatched. The CDR3 is made up of 13 amino acids. The CDR3 DNA is TGTGCCAGCAGCGGACAGGGTGACTATGGCTACACCTTC. Protein sequence: CASSGQGDYGYTF. Using reference TRBV9 and TRBJ1-2 for the parts outside the CDR3, the full variable domain is DSGVTQTPKHLITATGQRVTLRCSPRSGDLSVYWYQQSLDQGLQFLIQYYNGEERAKGNILERFSAQQFPDLHSELNLSSLELGDSALYFCASSGQGDYGYTFGSGTRLTVV.

This clone was observed a handful of times. In the same sample, other DNA sequences code for this CDR3. The V and J genes are TRBV29-1 and TRBJ2-5, with D maybe TRBD2 (7 bases). Trimming removed 6 bases at V and 4 bases at J, with 12 bases between. This CDR3 has 12 amino acids. Germline CDR1 is SQVTM and CDR2 is ANQGSEA. DNA of the CDR3: TGCAGCGTAGACGGGGGGCGAGAGACCCAGTACTTC. Residues: CSVDGGRETQYF.

The chain couples TRBV5-1 to TRBJ1-1; 7 bases line up with TRBD1. The CDR3 is 15 amino acids. With V trimmed by 1 base and J by 7 bases, 10 bases remained unmatched. Germline V gene sequence: CDR1 SGHRS, CDR2 YFSETQ. CDR3 nucleotides: TGCGCCAGCAGCTTGCCTAAGGGGCAGGGGGATGAAGCTTTCTTT. It yields the protein CASSLPKGQGDEAFF.

This sequence joins TRBV7-9 and TRBJ1-4, with 7 nucleotides matching TRBD1. CDR1 SEHNR and CDR2 FQNEAQ come from the germline V gene (reference sequence). The CDR3 is made up of 14 amino acids. The ends lost 5 bases at V and 7 bases at J; junction bases unmatched: 7. The CDR3 spells CASSRGTVSEKLFF. The CDR3, as DNA: TGTGCCAGCAGCCGAGGGACAGTGAGTGAAAAACTGTTTTTT. The full variable domain, its missing parts supplied by reference TRBV7-9 and TRBJ1-4, is DTGVSQNPRHKITKRGQNVTFRCDPISEHNRLYWYRQTLGQGPEFLTYFQNEAQLEKSRLLSDRFSAERPKGSFSTLEIQRTEQGDSAMYLCASSRGTVSEKLFFGSGTQLSVL.

The chain couples TRBV7-2 to TRBJ2-3, with 8 bases lining up with TRBD2. There are 15 residues in the CDR3. J lost 4 bases, V lost 6 bases, and 9 bases had no gene match. The V gene's germline CDR1 is SGHTA and CDR2 FQGNSA. The CDR3 coding sequence is TGTGCCAGCAGACCTAGTCCGGGGGGGGCAGATACGCAGTATTTT. It translates to CASRPSPGGADTQYF.

This clone turned up a few times. The chain recombines TRBV28 with TRBJ2-6; 9 nucleotides line up with TRBD1. Germline CDR1 is MDHEN and CDR2 is SYDVKM. The J segment lost 0 bases and the V segment lost 5 bases, leaving 5 bases of the junction unmatched. The CDR3 covers 17 residues. CDR3 in amino acids: CASSPGQGISGANVLTF. The DNA of the CDR3 is TGTGCCAGCAGTCCGGGACAGGGAATCTCTGGGGCCAACGTCCTGACTTTC.

This clone was seen only a few times. The chain employs TRBV6-1 and TRBJ1-5, with D possibly matching TRBD1 (5 bases). Germline V gene data show CDR1 as MNHNS and CDR2 as SASEGT. CDR3 size: 19 residues. V lost 3 bases and J lost 2, with 23 bases in between. The CDR3 is CASSDTATQVWIGNQPQHF. The DNA for the CDR3 is TGTGCCAGCAGTGACACAGCAACACAGGTTTGGATAGGCAATCAGCCCCAGCATTTT.

V and J are TRBV4-3 and TRBJ2-1; TRBD2 aligns across 13 bases. CDR1 and CDR2 from the germline V gene are LGHNA and YSLEER. Losses at the gene ends were 3 bases for V and 5 bases for J; bases not matched to a gene: 7. This CDR3 has 17 amino acids. The CDR3 sequence: CASSHGTSGASDNEQFF. CDR3 DNA: TGCGCCAGCAGCCACGGGACTAGCGGGGCATCAGACAATGAGCAGTTCTTC.

The rearrangement uses TRBV3-1 (or the pseudogene TRBV3-2) and TRBJ1-1; D remains unclear. Trimming stripped 0 bases from V and 2 bases from J, with 7 bases between. The germline V gene has CDR1 LGHDT and CDR2 YNNKEL (reference sequence). The CDR3 is 14 residues long. CDR3 sequence (DNA): TGTGCCAGCAGCCAAGATGTCCCAAACACTGAAGCTTTCTTT. Translation gives CASSQDVPNTEAFF.

The chain couples TRBV11-3 to TRBJ2-1, with TRBD2 matching 7 bases. The germline CDR1 and CDR2 sequences are SGHNT and YENEEA. V shed 0 bases and J 9 bases; nucleotides not matched to a gene: 8. The length of the CDR3 is 15 residues. Here the CDR3 reads CASSLEGLERGEQFF. The CDR3 DNA follows: TGTGCCAGCAGCTTAGAAGGACTAGAGAGGGGTGAGCAGTTCTTC.

There are a few counts of this clone. The V and J genes are TRBV9 and TRBJ2-3, with D hard to call. Germline V CDR1 and CDR2: SGDLS, YYNGEE. The CDR3 has 13 residues. The ends were cut back, 3 bases at V and 2 bases at J, with 7 bases in the middle. CDR3 amino acids: CASSAGDTDTQYF. The CDR3 bases are TGTGCCAGCAGCGCCGGAGACACAGATACGCAGTATTTT.